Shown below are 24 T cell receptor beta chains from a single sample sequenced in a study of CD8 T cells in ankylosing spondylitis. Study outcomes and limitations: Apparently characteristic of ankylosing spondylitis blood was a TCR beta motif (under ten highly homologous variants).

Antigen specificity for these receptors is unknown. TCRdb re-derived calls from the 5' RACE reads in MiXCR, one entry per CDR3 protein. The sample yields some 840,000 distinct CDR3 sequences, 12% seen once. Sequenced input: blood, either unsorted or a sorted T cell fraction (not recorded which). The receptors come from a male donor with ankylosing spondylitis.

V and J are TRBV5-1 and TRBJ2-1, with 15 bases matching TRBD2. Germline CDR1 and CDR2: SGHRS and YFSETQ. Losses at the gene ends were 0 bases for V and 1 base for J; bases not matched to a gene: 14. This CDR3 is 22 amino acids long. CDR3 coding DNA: TGCGCCAGCAGCTTGGTGGGGGGACTAGCGGGAGGAAGGACCCAATCCTACAATGAGCAGTTCTTC. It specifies CASSLVGGLAGGRTQSYNEQFF. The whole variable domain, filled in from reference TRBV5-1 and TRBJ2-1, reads KAGVTQTPRYLIKTRGQQVTLSCSPISGHRSVSWYQQTPGQGLQFLFEYFSETQRNKGNFPGRFSGRQFSNSRSEMNVSTLELGDSALYLCASSLVGGLAGGRTQSYNEQFFGPGTRLTVL.

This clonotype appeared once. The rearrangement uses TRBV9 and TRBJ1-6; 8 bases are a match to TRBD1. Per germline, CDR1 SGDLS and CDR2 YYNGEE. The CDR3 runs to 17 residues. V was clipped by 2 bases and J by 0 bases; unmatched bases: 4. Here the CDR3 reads CASSVRGRSSYNSPLHF. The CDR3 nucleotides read TGTGCCAGCAGCGTCAGGGGGCGAAGCTCCTATAATTCACCCCTCCACTTT.

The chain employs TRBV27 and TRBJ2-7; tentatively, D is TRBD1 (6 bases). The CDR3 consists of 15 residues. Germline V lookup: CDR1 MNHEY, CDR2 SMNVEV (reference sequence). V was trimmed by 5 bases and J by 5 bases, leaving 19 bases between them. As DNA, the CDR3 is TGTGCCAGCAGTCGAACCGGAACAGGGATCCACGAGCAGTACTTC. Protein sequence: CASSRTGTGIHEQYF.

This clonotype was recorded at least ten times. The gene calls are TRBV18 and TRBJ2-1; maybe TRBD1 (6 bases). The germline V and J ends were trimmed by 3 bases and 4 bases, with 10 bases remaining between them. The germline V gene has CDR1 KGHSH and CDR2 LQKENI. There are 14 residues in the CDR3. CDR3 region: CASSPAGEYNEQFF. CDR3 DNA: TGTGCCAGCTCACCGGCAGGGGAGTACAATGAGCAGTTCTTC.

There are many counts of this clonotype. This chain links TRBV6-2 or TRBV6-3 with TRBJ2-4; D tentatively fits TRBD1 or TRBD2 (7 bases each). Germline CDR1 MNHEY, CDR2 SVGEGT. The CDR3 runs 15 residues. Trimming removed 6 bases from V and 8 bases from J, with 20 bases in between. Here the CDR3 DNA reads TGTGCCAGCAGCCAACGAGACAGGGCGGGAGACATTCAGTACTTC. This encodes CASSQRDRAGDIQYF.

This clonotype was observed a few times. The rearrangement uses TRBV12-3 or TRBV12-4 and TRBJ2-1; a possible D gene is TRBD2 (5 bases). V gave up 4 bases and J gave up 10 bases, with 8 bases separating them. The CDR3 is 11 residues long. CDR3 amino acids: CASSWRLEQFF. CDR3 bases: TGTGCCAGCAGTTGGAGACTAGAGCAGTTCTTC.

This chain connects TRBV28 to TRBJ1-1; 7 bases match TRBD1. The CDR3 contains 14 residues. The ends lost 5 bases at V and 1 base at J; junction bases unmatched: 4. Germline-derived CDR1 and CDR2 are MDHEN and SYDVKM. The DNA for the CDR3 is TGTGCCAGCAGTGCCGGGACAGAGAACACTGAAGCTTTCTTT. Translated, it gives CASSAGTENTEAFF.

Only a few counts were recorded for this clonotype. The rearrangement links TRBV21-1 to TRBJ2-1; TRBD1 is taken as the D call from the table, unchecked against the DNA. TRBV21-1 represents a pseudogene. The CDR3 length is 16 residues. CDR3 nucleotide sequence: TGTGCCAGCAGCAGCCGGACAGGGAGGGGTTACAATGAGCAGTTCTTC. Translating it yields CASSSRTGRGYNEQFF.

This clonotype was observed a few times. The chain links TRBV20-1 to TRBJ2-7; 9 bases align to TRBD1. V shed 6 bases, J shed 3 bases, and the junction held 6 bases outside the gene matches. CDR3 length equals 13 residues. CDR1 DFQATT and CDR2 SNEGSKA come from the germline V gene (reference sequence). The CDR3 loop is CSAQTGQGYEQYF. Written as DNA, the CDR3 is TGCAGTGCCCAGACGGGACAGGGCTACGAGCAGTACTTC.

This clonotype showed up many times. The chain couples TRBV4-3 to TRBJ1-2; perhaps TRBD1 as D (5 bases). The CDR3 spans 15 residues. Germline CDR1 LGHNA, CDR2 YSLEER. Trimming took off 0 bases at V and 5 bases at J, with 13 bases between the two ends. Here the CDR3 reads CASSQDVQGGYGYTF. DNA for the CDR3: TGCGCCAGCAGCCAAGATGTGCAGGGAGGTTATGGCTACACCTTC.

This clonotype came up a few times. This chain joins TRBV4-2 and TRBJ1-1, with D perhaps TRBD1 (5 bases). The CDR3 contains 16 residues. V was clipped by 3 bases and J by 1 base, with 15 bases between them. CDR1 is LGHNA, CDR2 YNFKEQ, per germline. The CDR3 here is CASSHPPGTSNTEAFF. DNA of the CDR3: TGTGCCAGCAGCCACCCACCCGGGACGTCGAACACTGAAGCTTTCTTT.

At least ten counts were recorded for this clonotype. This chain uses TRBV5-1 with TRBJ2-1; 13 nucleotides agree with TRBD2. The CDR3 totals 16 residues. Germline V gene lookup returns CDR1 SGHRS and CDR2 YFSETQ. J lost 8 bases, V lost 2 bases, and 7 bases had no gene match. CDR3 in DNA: TGCGCCAGCAGCTTCGACGGGACTAGCGGGATCGATGAGCAGTTCTTC. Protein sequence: CASSFDGTSGIDEQFF.

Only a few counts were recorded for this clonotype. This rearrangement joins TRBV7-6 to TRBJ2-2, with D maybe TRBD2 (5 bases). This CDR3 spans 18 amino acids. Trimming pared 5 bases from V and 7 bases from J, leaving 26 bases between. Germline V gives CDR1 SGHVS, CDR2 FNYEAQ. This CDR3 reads CASSLGLGRGRAGGELFF. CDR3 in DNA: TGTGCCAGCAGCCTTGGACTCGGACGCGGCCGGGCGGGCGGGGAGCTGTTTTTT.

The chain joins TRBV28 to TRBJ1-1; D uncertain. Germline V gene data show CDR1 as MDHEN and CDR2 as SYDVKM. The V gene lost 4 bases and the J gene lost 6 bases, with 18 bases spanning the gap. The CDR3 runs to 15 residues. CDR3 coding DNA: TGTGCCAGCAGTTCCCTAGGCAGGTCAAACCCTGAAGCTTTCTTT. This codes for CASSSLGRSNPEAFF.

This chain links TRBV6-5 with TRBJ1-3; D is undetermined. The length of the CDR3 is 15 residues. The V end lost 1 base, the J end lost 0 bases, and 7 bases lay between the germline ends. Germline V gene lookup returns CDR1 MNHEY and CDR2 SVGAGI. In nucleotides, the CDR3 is TGTGCCAGCAGTTACTGGGTAGTCTCTGGAAACACCATATATTTT. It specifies CASSYWVVSGNTIYF.

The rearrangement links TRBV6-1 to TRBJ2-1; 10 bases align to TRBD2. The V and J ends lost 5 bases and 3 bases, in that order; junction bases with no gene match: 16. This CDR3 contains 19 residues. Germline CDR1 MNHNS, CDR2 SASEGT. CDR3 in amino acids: CASSQGAPSASGSYNEQFF. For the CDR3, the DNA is TGTGCCAGCAGTCAAGGGGCCCCTTCTGCTAGCGGGAGCTACAATGAGCAGTTCTTC.

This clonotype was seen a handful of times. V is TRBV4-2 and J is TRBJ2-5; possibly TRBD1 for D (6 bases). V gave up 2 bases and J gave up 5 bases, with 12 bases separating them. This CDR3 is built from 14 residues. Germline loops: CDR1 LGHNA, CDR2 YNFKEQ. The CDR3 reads CASSQTGQWETQYF. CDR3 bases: TGTGCCAGCAGCCAAACGGGACAATGGGAGACCCAGTACTTC.

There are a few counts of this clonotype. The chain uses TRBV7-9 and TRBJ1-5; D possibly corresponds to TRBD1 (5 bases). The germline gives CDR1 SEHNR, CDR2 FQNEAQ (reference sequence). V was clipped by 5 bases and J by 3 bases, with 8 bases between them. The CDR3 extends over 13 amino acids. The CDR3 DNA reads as TGTGCCAGCAGCCGGGGGTACAATCAGCCCCAGCATTTT. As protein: CASSRGYNQPQHF. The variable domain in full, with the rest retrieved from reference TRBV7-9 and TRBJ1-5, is DTGVSQNPRHKITKRGQNVTFRCDPISEHNRLYWYRQTLGQGPEFLTYFQNEAQLEKSRLLSDRFSAERPKGSFSTLEIQRTEQGDSAMYLCASSRGYNQPQHFGDGTRLSIL.

The CDR3 reads CSANGRPNTGELFF. Here the CDR3 DNA reads TGCAGTGCTAACGGACGCCCGAACACCGGGGAGCTGTTTTTT. The chain uses TRBV20-1 and TRBJ2-2; D call uncertain. Trimming left V 4 bases short and J 0 bases short, with 9 bases between. The CDR3 consists of 14 residues. The germline V gene encodes CDR1 DFQATT and CDR2 SNEGSKA (reference sequence).

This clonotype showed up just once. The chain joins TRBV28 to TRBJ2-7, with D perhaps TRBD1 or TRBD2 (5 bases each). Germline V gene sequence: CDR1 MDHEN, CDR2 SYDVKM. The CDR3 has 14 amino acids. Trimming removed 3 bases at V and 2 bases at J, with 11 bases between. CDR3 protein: CASSLGVNTYEQYF. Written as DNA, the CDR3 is TGTGCCAGCAGTTTGGGGGTTAATACCTACGAGCAGTACTTC.

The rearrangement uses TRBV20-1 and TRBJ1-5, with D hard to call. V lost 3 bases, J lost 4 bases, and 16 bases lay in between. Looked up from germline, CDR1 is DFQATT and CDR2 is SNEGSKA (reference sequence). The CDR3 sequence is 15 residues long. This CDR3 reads CSASNRASRNQPQHF. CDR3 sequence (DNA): TGCAGTGCTAGTAACCGGGCTTCTCGGAATCAGCCCCAGCATTTT.

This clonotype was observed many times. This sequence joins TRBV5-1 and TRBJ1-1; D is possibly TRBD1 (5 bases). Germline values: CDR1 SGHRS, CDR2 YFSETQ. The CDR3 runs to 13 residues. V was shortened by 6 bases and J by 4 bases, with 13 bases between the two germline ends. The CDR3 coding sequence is TGCGCCAGCACCCGCCAGAGGGGCACTGAAGCTTTCTTT. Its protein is CASTRQRGTEAFF.

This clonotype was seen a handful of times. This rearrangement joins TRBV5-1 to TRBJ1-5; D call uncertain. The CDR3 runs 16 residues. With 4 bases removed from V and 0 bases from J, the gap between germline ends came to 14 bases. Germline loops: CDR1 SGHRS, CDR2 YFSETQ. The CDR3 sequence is CASSDQPGYSNQPQHF. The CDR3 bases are TGCGCCAGCAGCGATCAACCGGGTTATAGCAATCAGCCCCAGCATTTT.

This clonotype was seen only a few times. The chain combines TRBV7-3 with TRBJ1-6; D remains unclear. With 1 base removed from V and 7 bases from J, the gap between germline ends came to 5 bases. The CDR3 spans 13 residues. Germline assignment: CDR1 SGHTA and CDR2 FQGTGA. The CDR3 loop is CASSLILNSPLHF. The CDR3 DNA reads TGTGCCAGCAGCTTAATTCTGAATTCACCCCTCCACTTT.